The entry below gives a single T cell receptor (beta chain) sequence along with its context. Trimming pared 1 base from V and 5 bases from J, leaving 12 bases between. CDR1 and CDR2 from the germline V gene are SGHRS and YFSETQ. This CDR3 region has 14 residues. The data stem from a study of blood T cell repertoires in COVID-19. About the research overall: PBMCs, B-cell-depleted T cells, or T cells were the source of the cDNA or gDNA that made up the material.

Using immunoSEQ multiplex PCR, the repertoire was profiled, and TCRdb retains in-frame clones only, with some absent. Among some 420,000 clones listed, around 89% were seen once. The chain links TRBV5-1 to TRBJ2-5; perhaps TRBD2 as D (6 bases). The sequence came from a man under 40 who had recovered from COVID-19. Sample: PBMCs or T cells enriched from blood (not recorded which). The CDR3 nucleotides are TGCGCCAGCAGCTTGTGGCAGGAGGGGGAGACCCAGTACTTC. Protein: CASSLWQEGETQYF. Looking up the rest from reference TRBV5-1 and TRBJ2-5 gives the full variable domain: KAGVTQTPRYLIKTRGQQVTLSCSPISGHRSVSWYQQTPGQGLQFLFEYFSETQRNKGNFPGRFSGRQFSNSRSEMNVSTLELGDSALYLCASSLWQEGETQYFGPGTRLLVL.